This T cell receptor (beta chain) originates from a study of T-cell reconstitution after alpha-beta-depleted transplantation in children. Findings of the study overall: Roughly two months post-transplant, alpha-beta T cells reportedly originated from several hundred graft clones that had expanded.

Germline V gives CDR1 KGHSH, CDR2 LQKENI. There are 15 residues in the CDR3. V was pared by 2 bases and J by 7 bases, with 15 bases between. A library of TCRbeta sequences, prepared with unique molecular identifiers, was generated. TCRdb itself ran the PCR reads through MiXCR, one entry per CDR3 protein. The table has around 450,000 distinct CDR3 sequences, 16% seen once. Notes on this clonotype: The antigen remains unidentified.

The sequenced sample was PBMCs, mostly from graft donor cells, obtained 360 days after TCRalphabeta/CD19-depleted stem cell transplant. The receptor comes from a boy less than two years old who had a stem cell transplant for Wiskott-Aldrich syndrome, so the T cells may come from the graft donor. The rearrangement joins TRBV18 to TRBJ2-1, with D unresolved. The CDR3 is CASSPKGRHWNEQFF. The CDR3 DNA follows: TGTGCCAGCTCACCAAAGGGTCGACATTGGAATGAGCAGTTCTTC.